This T cell receptor (beta chain) was observed in a study of regulatory T cells in long-lasting Graves disease. CDR3-region Arm-PCR and iRepertoire HTBI primers produced the TCR beta libraries. TCRdb recomputed calls from the multiplex PCR reads with MiXCR, one row per CDR3 protein. The table records around 240,000 distinct CDR3 sequences, 18% of them present only once. This clonotype showed up many times. What it recognizes is unknown. The sample's time point: newly diagnosed GD, antithyroid drugs for less than 3 months. PBMC RNA served as the TCR library source. The study's findings and limits: TRBV28, TRBJ1-2 and TRBJ2-5 were favored in persistent disease.

In germline, CDR1 is DFQATT, CDR2 SNEGSKA (reference sequence). Trimming pared 2 bases from V and 0 bases from J, leaving 8 bases between. The CDR3 has 14 amino acids. These records were also assigned to another study, of T cells in Graves' hyperthyroidism and ophthalmopathy.

The V gene is TRBV20-1, the J gene TRBJ2-1, with D possibly being TRBD2 (5 bases). The TCR sequence derives from a woman under 40 with Graves disease. This sample comprised peripheral blood mononuclear cells (PBMCs), obtained at new diagnosis, from a patient treated with antithyroid drugs. The CDR3 region is CSARLAGSYNEQFF. The CDR3 DNA sequence: TGCAGTGCTAGACTAGCCGGCTCCTACAATGAGCAGTTCTTC.